Listed below are T cell receptor beta chains from one sample, sequenced in a study of T cell responses to AZD1222 COVID-19 vaccine. The table came from immunoSEQ multiplex PCR; TCRdb's copy has only in-frame clones and leaves some out. The sample has 150,000 or so clones; more than 85% are singletons. The specimen was peripheral blood, collected after recovery from COVID-19. The origin of the receptors is an adult who had recovered from COVID-19. The CDR3 runs from the conserved cysteine through the conserved F or W.

j_call | v_call | cdr3_aa
TRBJ2-7 | TRBV6-1 | CASSELSYEQYF
TRBJ2-7 | TRBV28 | CASSLNRGQGLYEQYF
TRBJ2-2 | TRBV7-2 | CASSLIWRGGTGELFF
TRBJ2-7 | TRBV10-3 | CAISERQLYEQYF
TRBJ2-7 | TRBV28 | CASSTPSAGTKEQYF
TRBJ1-1 | TRBV2 | CASSVYRGETEAFF
TRBJ2-2 | TRBV6-1 | CASSESVVITGELFF
TRBJ2-2 | TRBV5-1 | CASRLGGNTGELFF
TRBJ1-4 | TRBV25-1 | CASTDPGTAQEKLFF
TRBJ2-1 | TRBV27 | CASSLPGSPYNEQFF
TRBJ2-7 | TRBV9 | CASSAGNLYEQYF
TRBJ2-3 | TRBV19 | CASSTEGMDTQYF
TRBJ1-5 | TRBV19 | CASSPDRVQPQHF
TRBJ1-5 | TRBV28 | CASSLAGQPQHF
TRBJ2-5 | TRBV5-4 | CASSSSWSGSETQYF
TRBJ1-1 | TRBV7-2 | CASSPEGGRGGAFF
TRBJ1-3 | TRBV5-1 | CASSLEAPLSGNTIYF
TRBJ1-1 | TRBV6-1 | CASSEAFHTEAFF
TRBJ2-7 | TRBV29-1 | CSVELRDEQYF
TRBJ2-1 | TRBV3-1/TRBV3-2 | CASSPALSYNEQFF
TRBJ1-5 | TRBV27 | CASSPDRGSSNQPQHF
TRBJ2-7 | TRBV2 | CASTLLVGFGAYEQYF
TRBJ2-3 | TRBV29-1 | CSVSLSTDTQYF
TRBJ2-3 | TRBV24-1 | CATSGTITDTQYF
TRBJ2-3 | TRBV10-1 | CASSESLASGPSTDTQYF
TRBJ1-2 | TRBV7-9 | CASSGSGTGGVGYGYTF
TRBJ1-1 | TRBV11-2 | CASGEYTEAFF
TRBJ1-4 | TRBV28 | CASSNRGVADEKLFF
TRBJ1-1 | TRBV6-5 | CASSYGPAGPEAFF
TRBJ2-7 | TRBV3-1/TRBV3-2 | CASTTAGSYEQYF
TRBJ2-7 | TRBV5-1 | CASSPGTGNAYEQYF
TRBJ2-7 | TRBV7-9 | CASSSGQTYEQYF
TRBJ1-1 | TRBV4-1 | CASSQDGGSDTEAFF
TRBJ1-2 | TRBV19 | CASSISSGGYSYTF